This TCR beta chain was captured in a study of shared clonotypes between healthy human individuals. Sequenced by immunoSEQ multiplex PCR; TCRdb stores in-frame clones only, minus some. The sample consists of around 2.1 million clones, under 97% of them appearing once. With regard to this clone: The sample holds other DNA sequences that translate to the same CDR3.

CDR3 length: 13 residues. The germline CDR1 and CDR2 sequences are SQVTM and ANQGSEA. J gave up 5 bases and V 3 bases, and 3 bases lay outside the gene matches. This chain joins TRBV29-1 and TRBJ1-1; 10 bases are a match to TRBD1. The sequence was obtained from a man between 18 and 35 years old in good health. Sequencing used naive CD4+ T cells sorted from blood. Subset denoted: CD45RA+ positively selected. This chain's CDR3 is CSVEGQGRTEAFF. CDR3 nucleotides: TGCAGCGTTGAGGGACAGGGGAGGACTGAAGCTTTCTTT.